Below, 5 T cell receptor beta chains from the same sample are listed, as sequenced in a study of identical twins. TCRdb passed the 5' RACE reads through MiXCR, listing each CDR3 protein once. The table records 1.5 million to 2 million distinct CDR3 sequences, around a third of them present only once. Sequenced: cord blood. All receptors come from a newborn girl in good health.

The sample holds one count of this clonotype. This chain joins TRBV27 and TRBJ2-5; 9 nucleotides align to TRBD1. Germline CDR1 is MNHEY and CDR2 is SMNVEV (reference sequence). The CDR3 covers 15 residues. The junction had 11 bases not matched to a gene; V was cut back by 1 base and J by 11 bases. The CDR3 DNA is TGTGCCAGCAGTTTATGGGGGACAGGGTACAATGAGCAGTACTTC. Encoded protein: CASSLWGTGYNEQYF.

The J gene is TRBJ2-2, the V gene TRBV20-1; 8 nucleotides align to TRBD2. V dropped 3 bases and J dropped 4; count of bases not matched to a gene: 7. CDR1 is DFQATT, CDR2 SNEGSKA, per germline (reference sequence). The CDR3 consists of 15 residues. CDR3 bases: TGCAGTGCTAGTACCCTAGCGGGTAGCACCGGGGAGCTGTTTTTT. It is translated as CSASTLAGSTGELFF.

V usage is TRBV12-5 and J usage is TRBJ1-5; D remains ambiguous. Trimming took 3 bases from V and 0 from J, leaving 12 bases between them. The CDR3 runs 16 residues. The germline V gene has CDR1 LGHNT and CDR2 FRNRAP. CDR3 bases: TGTGCTAGTGGTTTAAGTCGCCACTATAGCAATCAGCCCCAGCATTTT. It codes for CASGLSRHYSNQPQHF.

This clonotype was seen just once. CDR3 in amino acids: CATAPRGPYEQYF. The CDR3 nucleotides are TGTGCCACCGCTCCTAGAGGGCCCTACGAGCAGTACTTC. The genes are TRBV27 and TRBJ2-7; D is perhaps TRBD2 (5 bases). Trimming pared 10 bases from V and 2 bases from J, leaving 15 bases between. In germline, CDR1 is MNHEY, CDR2 SMNVEV (reference sequence). This CDR3 is built from 13 residues.

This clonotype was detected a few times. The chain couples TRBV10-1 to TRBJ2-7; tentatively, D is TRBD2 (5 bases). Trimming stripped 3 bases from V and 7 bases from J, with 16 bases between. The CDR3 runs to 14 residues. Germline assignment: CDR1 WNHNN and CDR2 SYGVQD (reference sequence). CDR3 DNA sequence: TGCGCCAGCAGTGAAGGGCAGAGGGTTCGGGAGCAGTACTTC. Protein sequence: CASSEGQRVREQYF.